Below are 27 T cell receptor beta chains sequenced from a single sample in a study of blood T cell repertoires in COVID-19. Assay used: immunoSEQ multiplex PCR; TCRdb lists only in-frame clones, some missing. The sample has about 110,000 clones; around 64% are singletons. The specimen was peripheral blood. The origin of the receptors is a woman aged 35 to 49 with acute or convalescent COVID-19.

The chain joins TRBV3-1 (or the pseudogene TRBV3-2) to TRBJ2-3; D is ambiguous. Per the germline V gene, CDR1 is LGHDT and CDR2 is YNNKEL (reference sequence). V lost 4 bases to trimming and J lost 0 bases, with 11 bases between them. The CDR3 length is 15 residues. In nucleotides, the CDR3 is TGTGCCAGCAGCCCCCTGGCAACGAGCACAGATACGCAGTATTTT. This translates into CASSPLATSTDTQYF.

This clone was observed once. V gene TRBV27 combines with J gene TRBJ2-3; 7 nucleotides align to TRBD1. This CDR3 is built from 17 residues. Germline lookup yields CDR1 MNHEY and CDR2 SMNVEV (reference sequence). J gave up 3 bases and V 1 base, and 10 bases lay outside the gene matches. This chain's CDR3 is CASSLFSGGTPTDTQYF. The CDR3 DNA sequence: TGTGCCAGCAGTTTATTTTCAGGGGGAACGCCGACAGATACGCAGTATTTT.

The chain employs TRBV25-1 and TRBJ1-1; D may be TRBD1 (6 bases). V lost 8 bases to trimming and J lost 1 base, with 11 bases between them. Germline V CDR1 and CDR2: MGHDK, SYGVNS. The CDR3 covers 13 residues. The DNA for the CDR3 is TGTGCCAGCTCGACAGGAGGGAACACTGAAGCTTTCTTT. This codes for CASSTGGNTEAFF.

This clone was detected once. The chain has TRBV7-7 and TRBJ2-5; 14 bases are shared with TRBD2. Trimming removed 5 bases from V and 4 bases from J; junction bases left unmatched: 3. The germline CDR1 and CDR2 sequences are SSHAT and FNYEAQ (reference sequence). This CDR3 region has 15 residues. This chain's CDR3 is CASSPGTSGGETQYF. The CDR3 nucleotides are TGTGCCAGCAGCCCCGGGACTAGCGGGGGAGAGACCCAGTACTTC.

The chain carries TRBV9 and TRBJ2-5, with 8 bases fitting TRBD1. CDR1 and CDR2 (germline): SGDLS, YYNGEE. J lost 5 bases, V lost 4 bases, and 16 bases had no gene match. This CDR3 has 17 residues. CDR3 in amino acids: CASSLSGQGARGETQYF. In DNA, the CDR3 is TGTGCCAGCAGCTTATCTGGACAGGGCGCCCGAGGGGAGACCCAGTACTTC.

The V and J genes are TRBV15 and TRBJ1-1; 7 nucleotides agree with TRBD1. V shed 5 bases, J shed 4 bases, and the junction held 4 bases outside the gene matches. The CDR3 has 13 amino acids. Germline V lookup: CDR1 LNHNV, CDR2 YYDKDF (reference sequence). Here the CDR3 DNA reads TGTGCCACCAGCGGAAACAGGGGCACTGAAGCTTTCTTT. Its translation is CATSGNRGTEAFF.

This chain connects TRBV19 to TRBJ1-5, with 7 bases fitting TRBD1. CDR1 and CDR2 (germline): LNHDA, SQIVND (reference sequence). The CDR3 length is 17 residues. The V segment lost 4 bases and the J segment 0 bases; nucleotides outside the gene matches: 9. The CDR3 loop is CASSTNDREYSNQPQHF. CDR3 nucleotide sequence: TGTGCCAGTAGTACCAACGACAGGGAGTATAGCAATCAGCCCCAGCATTTT. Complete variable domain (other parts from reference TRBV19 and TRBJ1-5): DGGITQSPKYLFRKEGQNVTLSCEQNLNHDAMYWYRQDPGQGLRLIYYSQIVNDFQKGDIAEGYSVSREKKESFPLTVTSAQKNPTAFYLCASSTNDREYSNQPQHFGDGTRLSIL.

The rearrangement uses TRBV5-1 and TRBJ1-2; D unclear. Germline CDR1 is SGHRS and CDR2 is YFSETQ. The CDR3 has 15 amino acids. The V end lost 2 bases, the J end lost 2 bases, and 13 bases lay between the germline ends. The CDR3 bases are TGCGCCAGCAGCTTTAATGCAGGATCGAACTATGGCTACACCTTC. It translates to CASSFNAGSNYGYTF.

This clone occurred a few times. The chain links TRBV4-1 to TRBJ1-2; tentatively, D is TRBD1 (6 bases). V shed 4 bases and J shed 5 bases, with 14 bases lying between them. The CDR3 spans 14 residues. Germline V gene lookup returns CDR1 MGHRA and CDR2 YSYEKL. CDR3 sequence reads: CASSRADSAYGYTF. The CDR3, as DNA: TGCGCCAGCAGCCGCGCGGACAGCGCTTATGGCTACACCTTC.

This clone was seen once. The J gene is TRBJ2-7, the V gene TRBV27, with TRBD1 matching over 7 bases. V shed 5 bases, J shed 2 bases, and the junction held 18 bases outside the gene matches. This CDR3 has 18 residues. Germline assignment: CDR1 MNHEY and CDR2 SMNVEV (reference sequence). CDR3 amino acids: CASSVGGSTVSVAYEQYF. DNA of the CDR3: TGTGCCAGCAGTGTAGGGGGCTCGACAGTTTCAGTCGCCTACGAGCAGTACTTC.

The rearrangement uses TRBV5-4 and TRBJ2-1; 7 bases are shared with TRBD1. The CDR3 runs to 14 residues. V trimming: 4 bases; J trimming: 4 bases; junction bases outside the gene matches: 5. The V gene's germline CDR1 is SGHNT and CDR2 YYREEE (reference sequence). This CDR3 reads CASSIRDRYNEQFF. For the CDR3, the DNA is TGTGCCAGCAGCATCCGGGACAGATACAATGAGCAGTTCTTC.

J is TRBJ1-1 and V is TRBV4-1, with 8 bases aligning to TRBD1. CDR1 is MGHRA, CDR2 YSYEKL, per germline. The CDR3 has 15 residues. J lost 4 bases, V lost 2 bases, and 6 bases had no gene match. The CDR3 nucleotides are TGCGCCAGCAGCCAAAACCAGGGGGCTGGCACTGAAGCTTTCTTT. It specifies CASSQNQGAGTEAFF.

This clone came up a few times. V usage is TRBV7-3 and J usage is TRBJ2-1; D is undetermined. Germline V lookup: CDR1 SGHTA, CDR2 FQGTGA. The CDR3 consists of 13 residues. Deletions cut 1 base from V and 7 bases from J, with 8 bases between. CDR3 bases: TGTGCCAGCAGCTTAAGACCGGAGAATGAGCAGTTCTTC. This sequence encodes CASSLRPENEQFF.

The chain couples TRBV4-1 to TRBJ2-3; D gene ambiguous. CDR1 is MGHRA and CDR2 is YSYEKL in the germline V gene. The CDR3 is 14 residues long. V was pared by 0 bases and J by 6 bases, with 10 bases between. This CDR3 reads CASSQDYVRDTQYF. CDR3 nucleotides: TGCGCCAGCAGCCAAGACTACGTCCGGGATACGCAGTATTTT.

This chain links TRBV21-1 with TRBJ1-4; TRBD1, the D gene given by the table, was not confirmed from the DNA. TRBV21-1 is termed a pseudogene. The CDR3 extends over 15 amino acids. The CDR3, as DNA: TGTGCCAGCAGCAAATCCGGGACAGGGGGAGAAAAACTGTTTTTT. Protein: CASSKSGTGGEKLFF.

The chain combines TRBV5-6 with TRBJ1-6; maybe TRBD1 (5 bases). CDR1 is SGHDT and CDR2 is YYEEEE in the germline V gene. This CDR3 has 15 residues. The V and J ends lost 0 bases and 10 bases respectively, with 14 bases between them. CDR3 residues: CASSLAGGDYSPLHF. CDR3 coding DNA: TGTGCCAGCAGCTTGGCCGGGGGAGACTACTCACCCCTCCACTTT.

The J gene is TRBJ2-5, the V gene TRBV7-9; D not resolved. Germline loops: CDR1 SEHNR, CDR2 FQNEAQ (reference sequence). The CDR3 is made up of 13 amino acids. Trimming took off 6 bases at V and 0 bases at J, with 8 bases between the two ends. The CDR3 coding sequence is TGTGCCAGCAGTCCAGCGTACCAAGAGACCCAGTACTTC. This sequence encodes CASSPAYQETQYF.

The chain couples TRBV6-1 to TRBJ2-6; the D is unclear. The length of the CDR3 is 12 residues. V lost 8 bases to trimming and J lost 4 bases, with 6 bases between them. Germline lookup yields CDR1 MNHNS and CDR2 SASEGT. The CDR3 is CASATGANVLTF. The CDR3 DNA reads TGTGCCAGCGCGACAGGGGCCAACGTCCTGACTTTC.

CDR3 loop: CASSNLQGGSSTQYF. CDR3 bases: TGTGCCAGCAGTAACCTACAGGGGGGGAGCTCGACCCAGTACTTC. V gene TRBV5-5 combines with J gene TRBJ2-5, with a weak D call TRBD1 (8 bases). CDR3 length: 15 residues. V was trimmed by 5 bases and J by 7 bases, leaving 21 bases between them. Looked up from germline, CDR1 is SGHKS and CDR2 is YYEKEE (reference sequence). Drawing the rest from reference TRBV5-5 and TRBJ2-5, the complete variable domain is DAGVTQSPTHLIKTRGQQVTLRCSPISGHKSVSWYQQVLGQGPQFIFQYYEKEERGRGNFPDRFSARQFPNYSSELNVNALLLGDSALYLCASSNLQGGSSTQYFGPGTRLLVL.

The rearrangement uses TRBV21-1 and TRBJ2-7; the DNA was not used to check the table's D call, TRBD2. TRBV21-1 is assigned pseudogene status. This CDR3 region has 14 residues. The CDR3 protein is CASRGRGTRYEQYF. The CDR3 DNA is TGTGCCAGCAGGGGGCGGGGGACGCGCTACGAGCAGTACTTC.

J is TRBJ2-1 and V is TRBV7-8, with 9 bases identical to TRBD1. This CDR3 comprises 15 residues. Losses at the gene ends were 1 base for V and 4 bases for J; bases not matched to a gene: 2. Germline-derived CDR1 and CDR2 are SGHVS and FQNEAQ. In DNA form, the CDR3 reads TGTGCCAGCAGCTTAGTTGGGACAGGGTACAATGAGCAGTTCTTC. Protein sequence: CASSLVGTGYNEQFF.

The CDR3 DNA sequence: TGTGCCTGTACCCACCGGGCAGGGGGCGAATTCTTC. Its translation: CACTHRAGGEFF. This chain links TRBV30 with TRBJ2-1, with 8 bases lining up with TRBD1. Looked up from germline, CDR1 is GTSNPN and CDR2 is SVGIG (reference sequence). CDR3 length: 12 residues. J was trimmed by 16 bases and V by 6 bases; bases with no gene match: 14.

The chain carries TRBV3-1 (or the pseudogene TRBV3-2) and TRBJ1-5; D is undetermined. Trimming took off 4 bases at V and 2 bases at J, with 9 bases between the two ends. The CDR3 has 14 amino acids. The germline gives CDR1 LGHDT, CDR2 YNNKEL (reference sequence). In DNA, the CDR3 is TGTGCCAGCAGCCCCCAGCGGGGCAATCAGCCCCAGCATTTT. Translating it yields CASSPQRGNQPQHF.

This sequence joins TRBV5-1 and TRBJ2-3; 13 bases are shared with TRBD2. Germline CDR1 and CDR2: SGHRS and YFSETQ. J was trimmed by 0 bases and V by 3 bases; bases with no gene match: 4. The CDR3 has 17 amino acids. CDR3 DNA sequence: TGCGCCAGCAGCTACGGGACTAGCGGGACAAGCACAGATACGCAGTATTTT. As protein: CASSYGTSGTSTDTQYF. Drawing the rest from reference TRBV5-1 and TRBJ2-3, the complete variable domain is KAGVTQTPRYLIKTRGQQVTLSCSPISGHRSVSWYQQTPGQGLQFLFEYFSETQRNKGNFPGRFSGRQFSNSRSEMNVSTLELGDSALYLCASSYGTSGTSTDTQYFGPGTRLTVL.

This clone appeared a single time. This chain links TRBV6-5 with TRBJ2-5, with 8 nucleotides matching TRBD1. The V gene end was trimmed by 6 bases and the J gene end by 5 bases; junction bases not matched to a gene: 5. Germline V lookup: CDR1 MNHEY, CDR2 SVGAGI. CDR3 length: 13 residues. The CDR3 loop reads CASRLTGGETQYF. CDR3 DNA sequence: TGTGCCAGCAGGCTTACAGGGGGGGAGACCCAGTACTTC.

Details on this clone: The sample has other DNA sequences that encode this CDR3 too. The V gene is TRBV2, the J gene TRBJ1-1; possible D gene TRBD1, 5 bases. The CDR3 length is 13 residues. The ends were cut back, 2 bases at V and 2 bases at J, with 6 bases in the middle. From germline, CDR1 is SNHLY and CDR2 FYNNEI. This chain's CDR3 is CASSEQGNTEAFF. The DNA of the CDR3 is TGTGCCAGCAGTGAACAGGGAAACACTGAAGCTTTCTTT.

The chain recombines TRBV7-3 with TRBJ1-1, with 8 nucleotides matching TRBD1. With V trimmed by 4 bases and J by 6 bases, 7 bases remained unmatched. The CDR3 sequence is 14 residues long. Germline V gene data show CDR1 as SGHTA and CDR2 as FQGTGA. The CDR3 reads CASSSTGGSSEAFF. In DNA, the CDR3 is TGTGCCAGCAGCTCCACAGGGGGATCCTCTGAAGCTTTCTTT.